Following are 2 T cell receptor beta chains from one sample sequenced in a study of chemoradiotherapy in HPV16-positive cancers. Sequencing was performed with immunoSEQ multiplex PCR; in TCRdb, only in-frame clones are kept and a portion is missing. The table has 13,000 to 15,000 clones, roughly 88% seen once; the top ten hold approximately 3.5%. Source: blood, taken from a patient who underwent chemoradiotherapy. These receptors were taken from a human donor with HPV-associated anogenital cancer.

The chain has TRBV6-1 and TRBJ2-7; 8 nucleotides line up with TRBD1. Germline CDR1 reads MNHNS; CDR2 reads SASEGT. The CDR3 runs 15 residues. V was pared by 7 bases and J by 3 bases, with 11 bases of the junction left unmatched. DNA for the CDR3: TGTGCCAGCATTCGAAATGCAGGGGGCAGCTACGAGCAGTACTTC. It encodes CASIRNAGGSYEQYF.

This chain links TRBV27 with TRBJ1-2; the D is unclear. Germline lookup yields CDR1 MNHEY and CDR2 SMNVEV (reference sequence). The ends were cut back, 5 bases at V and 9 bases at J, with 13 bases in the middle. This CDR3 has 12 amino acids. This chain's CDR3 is CASSPPEGSYTF. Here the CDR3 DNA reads TGTGCCAGCAGTCCTCCGGAGGGTAGCTACACCTTC.